This paragraph reports one TCR beta chain. Which antigen it targets is not known. Base qualities are not provided; no much larger clone lies one nucleotide away. The data are from a study of technical replicates of blood from a few donors (dated by TCRdb to 2016 to 2017). Receptor amplification or capture employed the immunoSEQ multiplex PCR assay. TCRdb carries this immuneACCESS record with in-frame sequences only. Its versions omit some clonotypes, under half of them owing to an unresolved V gene in the studies checked, with the rest unexplained. The sample includes some 70,000 clones, with over 95% observed a single time. Together, the top ten hold roughly 0.24% of the sample. From its cysteine to its phenylalanine, the CDR3 spans 12 amino acids. CDR3 DNA only is kept here, 36 bases in frame from base 1. CDR1 and CDR2 (SQVTM, ANQGSEA) derive from the germline V gene. A distance of 13 bases separates the germline ends of V and J, which lose 7 bases and 6 bases respectively.

Sequenced: T cells isolated from PBMCs. This chain joins TRBV29-1 to TRBJ2-1, with no D gene named confidently. The source of this sequence is a human donor in good health. The encoded CDR3 is CSGQLTGNEQFF. The DNA reads TGCAGCGGCCAGTTGACGGGCAATGAGCAGTTCTTC.